The 13 T cell receptor beta chains presented below share a single source sample, sequenced in a study of CD8+ T cells in alopecia areata. Treatment specified: oral pan-JAK inhibitor, 5-10 mg twice daily. Isolated RNA was reverse transcribed into cDNA used as the sequencing template. Some clones are missing from TCRdb's copy, which holds only in-frame ones; the method was immunoSEQ multiplex PCR. This repertoire shows fewer than 250,000 clones, roughly two fifths found once; its top ten account for about 2.4%. The sequencing used CD4+ T cells sorted from blood, collected around week 37, from a patient treated with tofacitinib. All receptors come from a human donor with alopecia areata.

The CDR3 loop is CASSLFGDQETQYF. The CDR3 DNA reads TGTGCCAGCAGCTTATTCGGGGACCAAGAGACCCAGTACTTC. This chain connects TRBV7-8 to TRBJ2-5; D might be TRBD2 (5 bases). The V end lost 2 bases, the J end lost 0 bases, and 7 bases lay between the germline ends. The length of the CDR3 is 14 residues. The germline V gene encodes CDR1 SGHVS and CDR2 FQNEAQ.

This clone turned up a few times. The chain is built from TRBV29-1 and TRBJ2-5, with a tentative D call TRBD1 (6 bases). The CDR3 is 12 residues long. Germline values: CDR1 SQVTM, CDR2 ANQGSEA. Trimming pared 6 bases from V and 1 base from J, leaving 9 bases between. The CDR3 DNA is TGCAGCGTCAGGACAGCCCAAGAGACCCAGTACTTC. This codes for CSVRTAQETQYF.

This chain joins TRBV7-2 and TRBJ1-1; D is perhaps TRBD1 (6 bases). The CDR3 is made up of 16 amino acids. V shed 8 bases and J shed 2 bases, with 21 bases lying between them. Per germline, CDR1 SGHTA and CDR2 FQGNSA. CDR3 amino acids: CASVFRGGGVNTEAFF. Here the CDR3 DNA reads TGTGCCAGCGTATTTAGGGGAGGGGGAGTTAACACTGAAGCTTTCTTT.

The V and J genes are TRBV30 and TRBJ2-7, with D possibly matching TRBD1 (7 bases). Trimming left V 4 bases short and J 1 base short, with 14 bases between. CDR3 length equals 14 residues. Germline assignment: CDR1 GTSNPN and CDR2 SVGIG (reference sequence). The CDR3 DNA follows: TGTGCCTGGAAGGGTCAGGGGGGATCCTACGAGCAGTACTTC. Translation gives CAWKGQGGSYEQYF.

The chain carries TRBV18 and TRBJ2-7; TRBD1 agrees at 7 bases. V lost 6 bases, J lost 7 bases, and 9 bases stayed unmatched. The germline V gene encodes CDR1 KGHSH and CDR2 LQKENI. The CDR3 sequence is 13 residues long. The CDR3 bases are TGTGCCAGCTCCAACCAGGGGGTTGGGGAGCAGTACTTC. Residues: CASSNQGVGEQYF.

This chain links TRBV2 with TRBJ1-1; D might be TRBD1 (5 bases). From germline, CDR1 is SNHLY and CDR2 FYNNEI. Trimming took off 5 bases at V and 1 base at J, with 11 bases between the two ends. The CDR3 loop spans 14 amino acids. The CDR3 DNA reads as TGTGCCAGCAGTATCATCGGACAGAACACTGAAGCTTTCTTT. Encoded protein: CASSIIGQNTEAFF.

The V call is TRBV29-1, the J call TRBJ1-2, with D unclear. Germline assignment: CDR1 SQVTM and CDR2 ANQGSEA. This CDR3 has 14 amino acids. With 6 bases removed from V and 1 base from J, the gap between germline ends came to 15 bases. CDR3 sequence: CSVGLLGVNYGYTF. For the CDR3, the DNA is TGCAGCGTAGGGTTACTCGGGGTTAACTATGGCTACACCTTC.

The chain carries TRBV10-2 and TRBJ2-3; D not certain. V lost 4 bases to trimming and J lost 4 bases, with 12 bases between them. Per germline, CDR1 WSHSY and CDR2 SAAADI. This CDR3 is 14 amino acids long. This CDR3 is CASSGGPASDTQYF. The CDR3 nucleotides read TGCGCCAGCAGTGGAGGCCCCGCCTCAGATACGCAGTATTTT.

In its sample, this clone was seen a few times. The rearrangement joins TRBV20-1 to TRBJ1-2; D not resolved. Germline CDR1 and CDR2: DFQATT and SNEGSKA (reference sequence). CDR3 size: 11 residues. The V gene lost 6 bases and the J gene lost 4 bases, with 9 bases spanning the gap. The CDR3 bases are TGCAGTGCCTTCGATTTCTATGGCTACACCTTC. Amino acid sequence: CSAFDFYGYTF.

This chain uses TRBV7-3 with TRBJ2-7, with 7 bases that match TRBD1. The length of the CDR3 is 13 residues. Trimming at V came to 4 bases and at J to 7 bases, leaving 7 bases not matched to a gene. Germline V gene lookup returns CDR1 SGHTA and CDR2 FQGTGA. The CDR3 here is CASSSTGLQEQYF. The CDR3 DNA reads as TGTGCCAGCAGCTCGACAGGGCTGCAGGAGCAGTACTTC.

V and J are TRBV1 and TRBJ1-4. TRBV1 has pseudogene status. The CDR3 runs to 16 residues. The CDR3 DNA reads TGCACCAGCAGCGTTAGCATAAGGGCCCCTAATGAAAAACTGTTTTTT. It specifies CTSSVSIRAPNEKLFF.

This clone was found a few times. The chain has TRBV10-3 and TRBJ1-5; D is undetermined. This CDR3 has 13 amino acids. Trimming took off 2 bases at V and 5 bases at J, with 7 bases between the two ends. Germline CDR1 is ENHRY and CDR2 is SYGVKD. DNA of the CDR3: TGTGCCATCAGTGAGGGTTACGATCAGCCCCAGCATTTT. It yields the protein CAISEGYDQPQHF.

The rearrangement links TRBV4-2 to TRBJ2-1; TRBD2 agrees at 16 bases. Germline V gene data show CDR1 as LGHNA and CDR2 as YNFKEQ. The J segment lost 4 bases and the V segment lost 2 bases, leaving 5 bases of the junction unmatched. The CDR3 runs to 18 residues. CDR3 region: CASSQLGTSGRGYNEQFF. CDR3 nucleotide sequence: TGTGCCAGCAGCCAACTCGGGACTAGCGGGAGGGGATACAATGAGCAGTTCTTC.